This TCR beta chain is drawn from a study of PD-1 blockade in classical Hodgkin lymphoma. The study's findings and limits: Newly diagnosed patients and complete responders had comparable diversity at baseline. Although disease activity or prior therapy may be involved, causes of the repertoire differences remain undefined. When set against healthy donors, newly diagnosed patients were reported to show lower baseline TCR diversity.

Profiling relied on immunoSEQ multiplex PCR, and the TCRdb table lists in-frame clones only, not all of them. The data show approximately 25,000 clones, with around 70% seen just once and less than 4.5% held by the top ten. The CDR3 loop spans 13 amino acids. V gave up 3 bases and J gave up 8 bases, with 14 bases separating them. Germline V gene sequence: CDR1 SQVTM, CDR2 ANQGSEA. Time point specified: cycle 4 day 1 (C4D1), after around six weeks of nivolumab. With no exception, relapse followed autologous stem cell transplantation in all patients, and brentuximab vedotin exposure varied. A remark on this clone: Its antigen is unidentified.

This sample comprised peripheral blood mononuclear cells (PBMCs), obtained before the fourth cycle of nivolumab. The clonotype was recovered from a human donor with classical Hodgkin lymphoma. This chain links TRBV29-1 with TRBJ2-1; possibly TRBD1 for D (6 bases). In DNA form, the CDR3 reads TGCAGCGTTGATCGCCAGGGGTGGGATGAGCAGTTCTTC. It encodes CSVDRQGWDEQFF.